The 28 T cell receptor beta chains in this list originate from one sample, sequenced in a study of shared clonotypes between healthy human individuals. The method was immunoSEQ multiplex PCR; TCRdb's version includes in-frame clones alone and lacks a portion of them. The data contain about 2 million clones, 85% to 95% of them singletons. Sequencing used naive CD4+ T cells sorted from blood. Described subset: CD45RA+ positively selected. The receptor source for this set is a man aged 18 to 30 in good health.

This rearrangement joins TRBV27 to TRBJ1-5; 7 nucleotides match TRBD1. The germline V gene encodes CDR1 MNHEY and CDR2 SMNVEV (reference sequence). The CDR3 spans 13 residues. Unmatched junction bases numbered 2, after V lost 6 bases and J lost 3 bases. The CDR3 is CASRDRFNQPQHF. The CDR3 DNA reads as TGTGCCAGCAGGGACAGGTTCAATCAGCCCCAGCATTTT.

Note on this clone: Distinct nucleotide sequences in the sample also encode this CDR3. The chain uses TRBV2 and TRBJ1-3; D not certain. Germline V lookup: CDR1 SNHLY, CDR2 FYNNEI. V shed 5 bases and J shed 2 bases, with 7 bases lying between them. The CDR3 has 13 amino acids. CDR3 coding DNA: TGTGCCAGCAGTCCGGGGACTGGAAACACCATATATTTT. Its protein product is CASSPGTGNTIYF.

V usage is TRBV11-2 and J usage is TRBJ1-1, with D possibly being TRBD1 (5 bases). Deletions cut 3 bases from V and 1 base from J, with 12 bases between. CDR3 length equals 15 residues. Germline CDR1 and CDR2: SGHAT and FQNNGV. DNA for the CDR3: TGTGCCAGCAGCTTCCTCGGGGGAACGAACACTGAAGCTTTCTTT. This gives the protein CASSFLGGTNTEAFF.

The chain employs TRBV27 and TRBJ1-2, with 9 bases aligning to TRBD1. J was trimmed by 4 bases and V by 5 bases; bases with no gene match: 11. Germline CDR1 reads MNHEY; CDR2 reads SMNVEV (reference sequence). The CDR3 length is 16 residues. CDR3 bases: TGTGCCAGCAGTGCGTCCTGGACAGGGGTTACCTATGGCTACACCTTC. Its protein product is CASSASWTGVTYGYTF.

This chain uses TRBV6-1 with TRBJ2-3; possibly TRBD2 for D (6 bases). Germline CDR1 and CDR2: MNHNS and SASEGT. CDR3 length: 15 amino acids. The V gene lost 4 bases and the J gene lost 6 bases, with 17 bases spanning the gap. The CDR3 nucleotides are TGTGCCAGCAGTGTGGAGGGCGGAGGGCCGGATACGCAGTATTTT. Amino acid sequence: CASSVEGGGPDTQYF.

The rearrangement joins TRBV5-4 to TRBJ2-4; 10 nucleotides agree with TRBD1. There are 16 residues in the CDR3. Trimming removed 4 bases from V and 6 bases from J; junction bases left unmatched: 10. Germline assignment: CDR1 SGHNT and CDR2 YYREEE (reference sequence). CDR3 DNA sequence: TGTGCCAGCAGCAATCCGGGACAGGGGTTTGCAAACATTCAGTACTTC. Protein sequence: CASSNPGQGFANIQYF.

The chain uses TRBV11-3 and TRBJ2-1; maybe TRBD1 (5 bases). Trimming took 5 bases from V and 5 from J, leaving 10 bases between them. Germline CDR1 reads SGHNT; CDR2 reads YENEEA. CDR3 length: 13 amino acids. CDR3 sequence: CASSRGANNEQFF. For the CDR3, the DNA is TGTGCCAGCAGCAGGGGCGCAAACAATGAGCAGTTCTTC.

The CDR3 loop reads CASSLLEQGNEAFF. CDR3 DNA: TGTGCCAGCAGCTTGCTTGAACAGGGGAATGAAGCTTTCTTT. This sequence joins TRBV5-6 and TRBJ1-1; 7 bases line up with TRBD1. The CDR3 is 14 residues long. J lost 7 bases, V lost 1 base, and 7 bases had no gene match. Germline loops: CDR1 SGHDT, CDR2 YYEEEE.

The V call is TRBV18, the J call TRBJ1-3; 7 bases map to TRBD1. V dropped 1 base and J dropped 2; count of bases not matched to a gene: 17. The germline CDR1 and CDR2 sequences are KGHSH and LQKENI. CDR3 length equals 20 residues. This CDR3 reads CASSPLFSPDQGVTGNTIYF. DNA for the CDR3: TGTGCCAGCTCACCACTTTTTTCGCCGGACCAGGGGGTTACTGGAAACACCATATATTTT.

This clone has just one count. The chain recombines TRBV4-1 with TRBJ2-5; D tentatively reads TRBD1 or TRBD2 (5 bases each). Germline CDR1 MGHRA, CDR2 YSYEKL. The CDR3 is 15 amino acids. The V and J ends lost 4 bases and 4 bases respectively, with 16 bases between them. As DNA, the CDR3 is TGCGCCAGCAGCCCGAACGAGGGGCGGTTAGAGACCCAGTACTTC. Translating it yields CASSPNEGRLETQYF.

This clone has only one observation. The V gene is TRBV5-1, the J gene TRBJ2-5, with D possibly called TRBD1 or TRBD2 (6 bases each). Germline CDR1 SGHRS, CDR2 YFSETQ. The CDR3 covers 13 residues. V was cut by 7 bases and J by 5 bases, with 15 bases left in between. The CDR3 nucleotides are TGCGCCAGCTATGACGGGGGCGGTGAGACCCAGTACTTC. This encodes CASYDGGGETQYF.

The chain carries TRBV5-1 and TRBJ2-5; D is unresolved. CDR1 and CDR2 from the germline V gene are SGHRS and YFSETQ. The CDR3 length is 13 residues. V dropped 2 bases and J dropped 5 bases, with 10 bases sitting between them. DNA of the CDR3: TGCGCCAGCAGCTTTTCAGTCTGGGAGACCCAGTACTTC. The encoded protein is CASSFSVWETQYF. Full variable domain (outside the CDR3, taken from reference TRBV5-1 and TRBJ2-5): KAGVTQTPRYLIKTRGQQVTLSCSPISGHRSVSWYQQTPGQGLQFLFEYFSETQRNKGNFPGRFSGRQFSNSRSEMNVSTLELGDSALYLCASSFSVWETQYFGPGTRLLVL.

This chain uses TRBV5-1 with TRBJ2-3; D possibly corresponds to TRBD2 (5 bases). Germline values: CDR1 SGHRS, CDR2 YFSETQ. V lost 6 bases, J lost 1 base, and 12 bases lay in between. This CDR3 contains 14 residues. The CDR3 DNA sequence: TGCGCCAGCACCTGGGAGTACGGCACAGATACGCAGTATTTT. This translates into CASTWEYGTDTQYF.

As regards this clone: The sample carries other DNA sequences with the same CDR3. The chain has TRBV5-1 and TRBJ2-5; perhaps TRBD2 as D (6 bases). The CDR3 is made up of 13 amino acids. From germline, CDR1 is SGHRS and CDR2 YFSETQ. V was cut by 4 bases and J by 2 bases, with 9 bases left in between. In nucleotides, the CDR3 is TGCGCCAGCAGCGTCGGAGGGCAAGAGACCCAGTACTTC. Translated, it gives CASSVGGQETQYF.

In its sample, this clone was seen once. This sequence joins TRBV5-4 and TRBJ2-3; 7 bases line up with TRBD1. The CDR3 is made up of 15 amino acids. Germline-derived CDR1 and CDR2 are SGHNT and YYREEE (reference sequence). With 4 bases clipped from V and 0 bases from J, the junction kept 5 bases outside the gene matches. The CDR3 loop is CASSPGQSSTDTQYF. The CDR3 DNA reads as TGTGCCAGCAGCCCGGGACAGAGCAGCACAGATACGCAGTATTTT.

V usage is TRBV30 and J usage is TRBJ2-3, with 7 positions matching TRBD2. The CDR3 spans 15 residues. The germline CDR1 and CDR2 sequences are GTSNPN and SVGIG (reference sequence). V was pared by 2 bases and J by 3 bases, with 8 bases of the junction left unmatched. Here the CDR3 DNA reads TGTGCCTGGAGTCATTGGGGGGGTGGGACAGATACGCAGTATTTT. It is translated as CAWSHWGGGTDTQYF.

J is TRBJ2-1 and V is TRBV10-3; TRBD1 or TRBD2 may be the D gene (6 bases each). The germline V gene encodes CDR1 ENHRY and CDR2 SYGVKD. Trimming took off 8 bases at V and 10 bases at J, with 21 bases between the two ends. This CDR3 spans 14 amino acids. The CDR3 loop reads CAIRPGGGGEEQFF. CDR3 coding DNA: TGTGCCATCCGACCCGGGGGCGGAGGAGAGGAGCAGTTCTTC.

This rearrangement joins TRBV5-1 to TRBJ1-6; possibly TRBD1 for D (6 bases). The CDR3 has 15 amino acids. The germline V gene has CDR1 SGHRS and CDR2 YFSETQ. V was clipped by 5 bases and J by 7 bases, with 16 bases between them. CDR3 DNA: TGCGCCAGCAGGCCTCAGGGGCGGGGAAATTCACCCCTCCACTTT. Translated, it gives CASRPQGRGNSPLHF.

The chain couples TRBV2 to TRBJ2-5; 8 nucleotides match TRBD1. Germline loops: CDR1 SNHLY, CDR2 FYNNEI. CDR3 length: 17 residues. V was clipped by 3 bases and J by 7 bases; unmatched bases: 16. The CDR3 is CASSDYGPGTGSWTQYF. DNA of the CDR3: TGTGCCAGCAGTGACTACGGTCCCGGGACAGGTTCATGGACCCAGTACTTC.

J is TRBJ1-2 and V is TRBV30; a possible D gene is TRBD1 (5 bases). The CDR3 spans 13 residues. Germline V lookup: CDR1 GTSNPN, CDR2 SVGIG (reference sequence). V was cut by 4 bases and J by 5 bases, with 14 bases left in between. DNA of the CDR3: TGTGCCTGGACAAGCAGGGAGCTATATGGCTACACCTTC. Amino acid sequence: CAWTSRELYGYTF. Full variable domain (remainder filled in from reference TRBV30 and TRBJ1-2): SQTIHQWPATLVQPVGSPLSLECTVEGTSNPNLYWYRQAAGRGLQLLFYSVGIGQISSEVPQNLSASRPQDRQFILSSKKLLLSDSGFYLCAWTSRELYGYTFGSGTRLTVV.

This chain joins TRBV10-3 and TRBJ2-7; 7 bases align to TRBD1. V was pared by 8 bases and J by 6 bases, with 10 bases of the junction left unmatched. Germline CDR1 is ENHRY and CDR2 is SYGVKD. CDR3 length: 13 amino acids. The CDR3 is CAIGSDRASEQYF. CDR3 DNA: TGTGCCATCGGTAGCGACAGGGCCTCCGAGCAGTACTTC.

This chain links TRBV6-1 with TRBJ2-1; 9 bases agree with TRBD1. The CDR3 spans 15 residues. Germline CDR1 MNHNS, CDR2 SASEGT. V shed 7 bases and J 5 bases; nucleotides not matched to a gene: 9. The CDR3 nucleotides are TGTGCCAGCACCGAACGGGACAGGGTCCACAATGAGCAGTTCTTC. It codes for CASTERDRVHNEQFF.

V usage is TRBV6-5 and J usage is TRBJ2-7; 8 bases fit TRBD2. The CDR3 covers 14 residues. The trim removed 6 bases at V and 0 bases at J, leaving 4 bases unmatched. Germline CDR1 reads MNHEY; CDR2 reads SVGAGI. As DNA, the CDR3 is TGTGCCAGCAGGGTAGCGGGACCCTCCTACGAGCAGTACTTC. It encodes CASRVAGPSYEQYF.

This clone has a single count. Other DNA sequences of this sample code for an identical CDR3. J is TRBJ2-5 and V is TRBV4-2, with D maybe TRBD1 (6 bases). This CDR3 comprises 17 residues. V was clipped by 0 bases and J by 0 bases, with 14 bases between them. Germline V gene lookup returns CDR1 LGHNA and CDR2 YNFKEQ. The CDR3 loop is CASSQDGAGAHQETQYF. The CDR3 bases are TGTGCCAGCAGCCAAGATGGGGCAGGGGCCCACCAAGAGACCCAGTACTTC.

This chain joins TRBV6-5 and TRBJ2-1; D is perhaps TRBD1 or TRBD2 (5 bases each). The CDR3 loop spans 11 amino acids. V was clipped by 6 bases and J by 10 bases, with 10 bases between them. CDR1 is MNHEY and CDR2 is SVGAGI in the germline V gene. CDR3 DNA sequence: TGTGCCAGCAGCTCCGGGACCGAGCAGTTCTTC. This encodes CASSSGTEQFF.

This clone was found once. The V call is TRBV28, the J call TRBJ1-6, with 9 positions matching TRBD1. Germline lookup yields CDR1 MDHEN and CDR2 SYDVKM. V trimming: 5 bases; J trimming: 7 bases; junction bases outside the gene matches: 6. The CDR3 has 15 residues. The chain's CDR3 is CASSPGDRVNSPLHF. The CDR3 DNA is TGTGCCAGCAGTCCCGGGGACAGGGTGAATTCACCCCTCCACTTT. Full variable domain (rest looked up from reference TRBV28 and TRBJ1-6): DVKVTQSSRYLVKRTGEKVFLECVQDMDHENMFWYRQDPGLGLRLIYFSYDVKMKEKGDIPEGYSVSREKKERFSLILESASTNQTSMYLCASSPGDRVNSPLHFGNGTRLTVT.

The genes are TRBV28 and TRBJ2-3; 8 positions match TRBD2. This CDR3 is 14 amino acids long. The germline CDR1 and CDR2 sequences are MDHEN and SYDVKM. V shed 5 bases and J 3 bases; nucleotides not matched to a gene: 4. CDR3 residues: CASSRGGATDTQYF. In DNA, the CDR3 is TGTGCCAGCAGTCGGGGGGGTGCTACAGATACGCAGTATTTT. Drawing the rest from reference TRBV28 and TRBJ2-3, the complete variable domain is DVKVTQSSRYLVKRTGEKVFLECVQDMDHENMFWYRQDPGLGLRLIYFSYDVKMKEKGDIPEGYSVSREKKERFSLILESASTNQTSMYLCASSRGGATDTQYFGPGTRLTVL.

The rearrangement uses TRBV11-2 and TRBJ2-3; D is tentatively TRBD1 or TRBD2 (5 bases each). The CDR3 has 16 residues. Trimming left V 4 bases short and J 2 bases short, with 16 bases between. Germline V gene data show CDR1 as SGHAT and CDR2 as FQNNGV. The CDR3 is CASSSSLGTSTDTQYF. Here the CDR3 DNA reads TGTGCCAGCAGCTCGAGTCTGGGGACCTCCACAGATACGCAGTATTTT.